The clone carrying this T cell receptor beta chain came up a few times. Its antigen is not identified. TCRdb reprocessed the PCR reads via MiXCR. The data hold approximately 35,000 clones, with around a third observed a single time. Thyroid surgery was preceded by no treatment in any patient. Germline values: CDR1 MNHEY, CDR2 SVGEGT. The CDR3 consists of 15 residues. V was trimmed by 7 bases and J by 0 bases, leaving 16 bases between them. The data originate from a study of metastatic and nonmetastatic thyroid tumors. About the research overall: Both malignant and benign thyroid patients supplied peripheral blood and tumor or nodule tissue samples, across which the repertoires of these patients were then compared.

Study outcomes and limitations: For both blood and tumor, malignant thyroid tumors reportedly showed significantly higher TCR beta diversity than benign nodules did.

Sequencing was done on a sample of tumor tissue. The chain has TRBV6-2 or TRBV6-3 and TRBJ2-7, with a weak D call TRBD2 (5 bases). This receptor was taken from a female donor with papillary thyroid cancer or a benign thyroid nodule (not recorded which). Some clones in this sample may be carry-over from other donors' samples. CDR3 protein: CASIFSAGSSYEQYF. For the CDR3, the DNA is TGTGCCAGCATTTTCTCCGCGGGTAGCTCCTACGAGCAGTACTTC.